These T cell receptor beta chains were read from a single sample in a study of blood T cell repertoires in COVID-19. Some clones are missing from TCRdb's copy, which holds only in-frame ones; the method was immunoSEQ multiplex PCR. The sample holds 70,000 or so clones, roughly 89% seen once. The source material was peripheral blood. All receptors come from a man aged 55 to 70 with acute or convalescent COVID-19. Both conserved end residues are part of each CDR3.

V	J	CDR3
TRBV29-1	TRBJ1-1	CSVTRQGNTEAFF
TRBV30	TRBJ2-7	CAWRSQGARYEQYF
TRBV5-8	TRBJ2-1	CASSLGQGRNEQFF
TRBV5-1	TRBJ2-1	CASSLAVTPSAFEEQFF
TRBV11-2	TRBJ1-3	CASSLQVTRNTIYF
TRBV19	TRBJ2-6	CASSIVRDRRGSGANVLTF
TRBV9	TRBJ2-1	CASSVAEREYNEQFF
TRBV9	TRBJ2-1	CASSVGTAPYNEQFF
TRBV5-1	TRBJ2-3	CASSLSGLAGSQASTDTQYF
TRBV12-5	TRBJ2-7	CASGLAASGRTSYEQYF
TRBV5-1	TRBJ2-6	CASSLAVPGTSLSGANVLTF
TRBV5-6	TRBJ2-5	CASSPRGRVVETQYF
TRBV30	TRBJ1-1	CAWSVGGGIEAFF
TRBV24-1	TRBJ1-6	CATSDPPDRGVSPLHF
TRBV5-1	TRBJ1-2	CASSFKPGGSPNYGYTF
TRBV28	TRBJ2-1	CASSLAGPQIF
TRBV19	TRBJ2-1	CASSIHPSGGGDNEQFF
TRBV7-2	TRBJ2-3	CASSLDGRATDTQYF
TRBV6-1	TRBJ2-4	CASSELGLAKNIQYF
TRBV5-1	TRBJ1-5	CASSLTGESNQPQHF
TRBV2	TRBJ2-3	CASQNRYTDTQYF
TRBV28	TRBJ2-2	CASSLPPPDRARTGELFF
TRBV2	TRBJ1-2	CASRTSYGYTF
TRBV7-9	TRBJ2-1	CASSLDKSSYNEQFF
TRBV5-5	TRBJ2-7	CASSLSTGLTYEQYF
TRBV7-9	TRBJ2-2	CASSSSDRDTGELFF
TRBV27	TRBJ2-2	CASSLRGQVPGELFF
TRBV5-1	TRBJ2-6	CASSLAAGAYGANVLTF
TRBV3-1/TRBV3-2	TRBJ2-2	CASRNRGYSGELFF
TRBV28	TRBJ1-4	CASSTTGQGFEKLFF
TRBV7-8	TRBJ2-2	CASVRGGYTGELFF
TRBV25-1	TRBJ1-2	CASSEARAGGSYGYTF
TRBV28	TRBJ2-7	CASSSPGLSEQYF
TRBV9	TRBJ1-2	CASSAGFREHNYGYTF
TRBV7-2	TRBJ2-1	CASRPRGYSYNEQFF
TRBV15	TRBJ2-7	CATSRSPGLITYEQYF
TRBV5-1	TRBJ2-5	CASSLSTADAETQYF
TRBV3-1/TRBV3-2	TRBJ1-2	CASGLWSGDGDGYTF
TRBV15	TRBJ1-4	CATSRTGQGASEKLFF
TRBV5-1	TRBJ1-3	CASSAQGASGNTIYF
TRBV15	TRBJ2-1	CATSRERLANGEQFF
TRBV24-1	TRBJ2-3	CATSDADRGQTDTQYF
TRBV12-3/TRBV12-4	TRBJ2-2	CASSLRGGELFF
TRBV3-1/TRBV3-2	TRBJ1-1	CASRPIGQVEAFF
TRBV28	TRBJ1-1	CASMGQGLGRTEAFF
TRBV5-1	TRBJ1-2	CASRREALDYGYTF
TRBV3-1/TRBV3-2	TRBJ1-4	CASSQSDRGLLGEKLFF
TRBV5-1	TRBJ1-2	CASSLGGRFDYTF